These 4 T cell receptor beta chains were sequenced from one sample in a study of cytomegalovirus exposure and HLA in healthy donors. Both 60 Vbeta primers and 13 Jbeta primers went into the PCR. Measured with immunoSEQ multiplex PCR; TCRdb has only the in-frame clones, and not every one. The table has 90,000 or so clones, approximately 83% seen once. Sequenced input: PBMCs. These receptor sequences come from a man aged 50-60 years in good health and CMV-seronegative.

This chain links TRBV7-9 with TRBJ2-5; D may be TRBD2 (5 bases). The germline gives CDR1 SEHNR, CDR2 FQNEAQ (reference sequence). With 3 bases removed from V and 4 bases from J, the gap between germline ends came to 15 bases. CDR3 length: 15 amino acids. The CDR3 protein is CASSFGGSGGETQYF. The CDR3 DNA is TGTGCCAGCAGCTTCGGTGGGAGTGGAGGAGAGACCCAGTACTTC.

This clone appeared a single time. The rearrangement uses TRBV12-5 and TRBJ2-5; TRBD2 aligns across 12 bases. Trimming removed 1 base from V and 4 bases from J; junction bases left unmatched: 1. Germline CDR1 reads LGHNT; CDR2 reads FRNRAP. The CDR3 runs 15 residues. The CDR3: CASGLGGLAGETQYF. The DNA of the CDR3 is TGTGCTAGTGGTTTGGGGGGACTAGCGGGAGAGACCCAGTACTTC.

The chain employs TRBV10-3 and TRBJ2-7; tentative D call: TRBD1 (5 bases). CDR1 ENHRY and CDR2 SYGVKD come from the germline V gene. The V end was cut by 0 bases, the J end by 0 bases, with 15 bases between. There are 17 residues in the CDR3. Written as DNA, the CDR3 is TGTGCCATCAGTGAGTCGTCTTTGGACACCTCCTCCTACGAGCAGTACTTC. This encodes CAISESSLDTSSYEQYF.

This clone occurred a few times. J is TRBJ2-2 and V is TRBV6-5, with D unclear. CDR1 is MNHEY and CDR2 is SVGAGI in the germline V gene. This CDR3 is 13 amino acids long. Deletions cut 2 bases from V and 5 bases from J, with 6 bases between. The CDR3 nucleotides read TGTGCCAGCAGTTACCGTGAGACCGGGGAGCTGTTTTTT. This encodes CASSYRETGELFF.